What follows are 19 T cell receptor beta chains derived from one specimen sequenced in a study of spatial heterogeneity in lung cancer. TCRdb reprocessed the 5' RACE reads with MiXCR, giving one entry per CDR3 protein. The data contain about 100,000 distinct CDR3 sequences, less than 20% of them seen just once; the ten biggest clones take up around a fifth. As to time point: blood at routine non-recurrence follow-up after resection. The sample consisted of PBMCs, taken at follow-up. The receptors come from a male donor with early-stage non-small cell lung cancer.

This chain links TRBV4-1 with TRBJ2-3; TRBD1 is a possible D gene (6 bases). The ends were cut back, 3 bases at V and 2 bases at J, with 15 bases in the middle. Germline-derived CDR1 and CDR2 are MGHRA and YSYEKL. This CDR3 has 16 amino acids. Here the CDR3 reads CASSHPDRIATDTQYF. The CDR3 region has the DNA TGCGCCAGCAGCCACCCCGACAGGATTGCCACAGATACGCAGTATTTT.

This rearrangement joins TRBV29-1 to TRBJ2-1; D not certain. CDR1 SQVTM and CDR2 ANQGSEA come from the germline V gene. The germline V and J ends were trimmed by 2 bases and 16 bases, with 15 bases remaining between them. This CDR3 contains 11 residues. The CDR3 reads CSVEITDLRFF. CDR3 sequence (DNA): TGCAGCGTTGAAATAACAGATCTAAGATTCTTC.

This chain joins TRBV20-1 and TRBJ2-3, with a weak D call TRBD2 (6 bases). The V and J ends lost 0 bases and 2 bases respectively, with 9 bases between them. Germline V lookup: CDR1 DFQATT, CDR2 SNEGSKA (reference sequence). This CDR3 has 14 residues. CDR3 region: CSARERRDTDTQYF. As DNA, the CDR3 is TGCAGTGCTAGAGAAAGGCGGGACACAGATACGCAGTATTTT.

J is TRBJ1-1 and V is TRBV7-9, with D hard to call. CDR3 length: 12 residues. Trimming stripped 1 base from V and 10 bases from J, with 10 bases between. Germline V lookup: CDR1 SEHNR, CDR2 FQNEAQ (reference sequence). CDR3: CASSLGETGAFF. CDR3 DNA sequence: TGTGCCAGCAGCTTAGGGGAAACGGGAGCTTTCTTT.

In the case of this clonotype: This sequence may be a read error, since a much larger clone differs from it by one base. The rearrangement links TRBV7-8 to TRBJ2-7, with D perhaps TRBD2 (6 bases). Germline CDR1 SGHVS, CDR2 FQNEAQ. The CDR3 runs 12 residues. The CDR3 reads CASSSGLYEQHV. The CDR3 DNA reads TGTGCCAGCAGCTCGGGACTCTACGAGCAGCACGTC.

This clonotype has just a few counts. The J gene is TRBJ2-5, the V gene TRBV15, with D possibly matching TRBD1 (5 bases). V lost 0 bases and J 5 bases, leaving 19 bases between the germline ends. This CDR3 region has 17 residues. CDR1 LNHNV and CDR2 YYDKDF come from the germline V gene (reference sequence). The CDR3 reads CATSRDRSGPLRETQYF. The CDR3 DNA is TGTGCCACCAGCAGAGATCGGTCAGGGCCGCTGAGGGAGACCCAGTACTTC.

The chain joins TRBV5-1 to TRBJ2-5; D unresolved. This CDR3 spans 12 amino acids. Germline V gene data show CDR1 as SGHRS and CDR2 as YFSETQ. V shed 4 bases and J shed 3 bases, with 7 bases lying between them. For the CDR3, the DNA is TGCGCCAGCAGCCTTGGTAAAGAGACCCAGTACTTC. It translates to CASSLGKETQYF.

The J gene is TRBJ2-2, the V gene TRBV7-3; D may be TRBD1 (6 bases). CDR1 is SGHTA, CDR2 FQGTGA, per germline. The CDR3 totals 16 residues. V was trimmed by 0 bases and J by 4 bases, leaving 12 bases between them. The CDR3 sequence is CASSLTGASSTGELFF. DNA of the CDR3: TGTGCCAGCAGCTTAACGGGGGCTAGCTCCACCGGGGAGCTGTTTTTT.

A note on this clonotype: This could be a read error, since a much larger clone is one nucleotide away. V and J are TRBV24-1 and TRBJ2-2; 8 nucleotides match TRBD1. The CDR3 is 16 amino acids. V shed 2 bases, J shed 4 bases, and the junction held 5 bases outside the gene matches. CDR1 KGHDR and CDR2 SFDVKD come from the germline V gene. Here the CDR3 reads CATSDSDRETTGELFF. DNA of the CDR3: TGTGCCACCAGTGATTCGGACAGGGAGACCACCGGGGAGCTGTTTTTT.

Ten or more counts support this clonotype. The chain recombines TRBV20-1 with TRBJ1-2, with TRBD1 matching over 7 bases. V lost 4 bases and J lost 4; bases outside the gene matches: 9. The CDR3 runs to 14 residues. CDR1 and CDR2 from the germline V gene are DFQATT and SNEGSKA (reference sequence). The CDR3 loop reads CSAKDSGGPYGYTF. The CDR3 coding sequence is TGCAGTGCTAAAGATTCAGGGGGGCCCTATGGCTACACCTTC.

The chain links TRBV25-1 to TRBJ1-4; possible D gene TRBD1, 5 bases. CDR3 length: 14 residues. V lost 2 bases and J lost 7, with 11 bases in between. Germline assignment: CDR1 MGHDK and CDR2 SYGVNS. The CDR3 DNA sequence: TGTGCCAGCAGTGAAGGTGGGGCCGTTGAAAAACTGTTTTTT. This sequence encodes CASSEGGAVEKLFF.

This clonotype was counted a few times. The chain is built from TRBV6-5 and TRBJ2-3, with D tentatively TRBD1 (5 bases). Germline loops: CDR1 MNHEY, CDR2 SVGAGI. Trimming stripped 8 bases from V and 3 bases from J, with 15 bases between. This CDR3 spans 14 amino acids. For the CDR3, the DNA is TGTGCCAGCGGCCGGACAAAGGGGACAGATACGCAGTATTTT. Its protein is CASGRTKGTDTQYF.

This chain joins TRBV2 and TRBJ1-1, with D perhaps matching TRBD1 (6 bases). The CDR3 loop spans 14 amino acids. V lost 6 bases to trimming and J lost 6 bases, with 17 bases between them. Germline assignment: CDR1 SNHLY and CDR2 FYNNEI. CDR3 coding DNA: TGTGCCAGCAGACCCCAGGGGCGGGTGGCTGAAGCTTTCTTT. Its protein product is CASRPQGRVAEAFF.

The V and J genes are TRBV7-9 and TRBJ2-3; D might be TRBD1 (6 bases). The CDR3 totals 15 residues. V lost 5 bases and J 2 bases, leaving 14 bases between the germline ends. Germline V gene sequence: CDR1 SEHNR, CDR2 FQNEAQ (reference sequence). The CDR3 is CASSPGQTHTDTQYF. In DNA, the CDR3 is TGTGCCAGCAGCCCGGGACAAACGCACACAGATACGCAGTATTTT.

This clonotype came up a few times. The CDR3 is CASRNRDRGADTQYF. The CDR3 region has the DNA TGTGCCAGCAGGAACCGGGACAGGGGTGCAGATACGCAGTATTTT. V usage is TRBV12-3 or TRBV12-4 and J usage is TRBJ2-3, with 10 bases that match TRBD1. CDR3 length equals 15 residues. V lost 6 bases and J lost 4; bases outside the gene matches: 7.

This clonotype was seen more than once but under ten times. The CDR3 loop reads CASSLTSGDGYNEQFF. The CDR3 nucleotides read TGTGCCAGCAGCTTAACTTCCGGGGACGGCTACAATGAGCAGTTCTTC. The V gene is TRBV7-3, the J gene TRBJ2-1; tentatively, D is TRBD1 or TRBD2 (5 bases each). CDR3 length: 16 residues. CDR1 SGHTA and CDR2 FQGTGA come from the germline V gene. The germline V and J ends were trimmed by 0 bases and 3 bases, with 12 bases remaining between them.

This rearrangement joins TRBV7-9 to TRBJ1-1; tentative D call: TRBD1 (5 bases). From germline, CDR1 is SEHNR and CDR2 FQNEAQ (reference sequence). V lost 1 base, J lost 3 bases, and 9 bases lay in between. This CDR3 contains 14 residues. The DNA of the CDR3 is TGTGCCAGCAGCTTAGACTTGGGGGACACTGAAGCTTTCTTT. Amino acid sequence: CASSLDLGDTEAFF.

V is TRBV6-6 and J is TRBJ1-1; perhaps TRBD1 as D (5 bases). Trimming removed 8 bases from V and 7 bases from J, with 20 bases in between. The germline V gene has CDR1 MNHNY and CDR2 SVGAGI (reference sequence). This CDR3 has 14 amino acids. The CDR3 reads CASVRRGREDEAFF. CDR3 DNA sequence: TGTGCCAGCGTCCGGAGGGGCAGGGAAGATGAAGCTTTCTTT.

A few counts support this clonotype. The V call is TRBV11-1, the J call TRBJ2-2, with 7 bases fitting TRBD1. There are 14 residues in the CDR3. Germline lookup yields CDR1 SGHAT and CDR2 FQDESV (reference sequence). The V segment lost 2 bases and the J segment 5 bases; nucleotides outside the gene matches: 2. The CDR3 reads CASSLRDSTGELFF. CDR3 in DNA: TGTGCCAGCAGCTTACGGGACAGTACCGGGGAGCTGTTTTTT.